This passage covers 14 T cell receptor beta chains from one sample sequenced in a study of blood T cells in healthy people across ages (dated by TCRdb to the mid-2010s). Library preparation used 5' RACE. The run used an Illumina HiSeq 2500. A second PCR of about 7 to 12 cycles was run with a J-beta primer mix and a sample-barcoded 5' primer. TCRdb reprocessing: public reads trimmed at Q25 with fastp, clones called with MiXCR, in-frame beta chains kept. A single entry per CDR3 protein holds the most common genes and DNA from its merged rows. Recorded for this sample are about 1.5 million distinct CDR3 sequences; 42% of them occurred a single time. 7% to 9.5% of the sample belongs to the ten largest clones. Sequencing was done on a sample of blood. The receptor set was obtained from a woman aged 18 to 35 in good health.

In this sample, this clonotype turned up a few times. The genes are TRBV20-1 and TRBJ2-1; D may correspond to TRBD1 or TRBD2 (6 bases each). V dropped 6 bases and J dropped 15 bases, with 21 bases sitting between them. CDR1 is DFQATT, CDR2 SNEGSKA, per germline (reference sequence). This CDR3 contains 12 residues. The CDR3 sequence: CSARKQGGVSFF. For the CDR3, the DNA is TGCAGTGCCAGGAAACAGGGAGGTGTGTCGTTCTTC.

V gene TRBV20-1 combines with J gene TRBJ1-1; no clear D gene. Germline V CDR1 and CDR2: DFQATT, SNEGSKA (reference sequence). V was trimmed by 1 base and J by 3 bases, leaving 15 bases between them. This CDR3 is 15 amino acids long. The CDR3 region has the DNA TGCAGTGCTAGAGGGGAAGCGACACGGGACACTGAAGCTTTCTTT. Its translation is CSARGEATRDTEAFF.

This chain connects TRBV2 to TRBJ2-3; 7 positions match TRBD1. Germline V gene sequence: CDR1 SNHLY, CDR2 FYNNEI. V shed 6 bases, J shed 7 bases, and the junction held 7 bases outside the gene matches. This CDR3 is 13 amino acids long. Here the CDR3 DNA reads TGTGCCAGCAGGGCCGGGACAGCTTATACGCAGTATTTT. It yields the protein CASRAGTAYTQYF.

The chain has TRBV18 and TRBJ1-1; 7 bases line up with TRBD1. The CDR3 has 17 residues. Germline V gene data show CDR1 as KGHSH and CDR2 as LQKENI. V lost 5 bases to trimming and J lost 0 bases; unmatched junction nucleotides: 12. The CDR3 region is CASSAIGGQHMNTEAFF. The CDR3 bases are TGTGCCAGCTCAGCCATCGGGGGACAGCACATGAACACTGAAGCTTTCTTT.

The V and J genes are TRBV24-1 and TRBJ1-1; no reliable D call. The CDR3 runs 13 residues. The germline V and J ends were trimmed by 5 bases and 1 base, with 7 bases remaining between them. Germline CDR1 and CDR2: KGHDR and SFDVKD. CDR3 sequence reads: CATSVGANTEAFF. CDR3 DNA sequence: TGTGCCACCAGTGTAGGAGCGAACACTGAAGCTTTCTTT.

This clonotype was seen many times. The CDR3 loop is CSARDGQGAGRSPLHF. The CDR3 DNA is TGCAGTGCTAGAGACGGACAGGGGGCAGGACGGTCACCCCTCCACTTT. This chain uses TRBV20-1 with TRBJ1-6; 11 bases line up with TRBD1. The CDR3 is 16 residues long. Trimming at V came to 0 bases and at J to 10 bases, leaving 8 bases not matched to a gene. Germline V gene data show CDR1 as DFQATT and CDR2 as SNEGSKA (reference sequence).

The rearrangement uses TRBV12-3 or TRBV12-4 and TRBJ1-4; D remains ambiguous. This CDR3 is built from 14 residues. Trimming took off 5 bases at V and 8 bases at J, with 15 bases between the two ends. CDR3 sequence (DNA): TGTGCCAGCAGTCCCTCGCGGGCAAGGGAAAAACTGTTTTTT. This codes for CASSPSRAREKLFF.

This clonotype was picked up a small number of times. The chain recombines TRBV11-1 with TRBJ2-1, with TRBD1 identical over 11 bases. J lost 14 bases, V lost 1 base, and 1 base had no gene match. Germline lookup yields CDR1 SGHAT and CDR2 FQDESV (reference sequence). CDR3 length equals 12 residues. CDR3 nucleotides: TGTGCCAGCAGCTTAGGGACAGGGGGCAAGTTCTTC. Its translation is CASSLGTGGKFF.

The chain is built from TRBV2 and TRBJ2-3; D is unclear. This CDR3 contains 15 residues. CDR1 and CDR2 (germline): SNHLY, FYNNEI. Between the trimmed V and J ends, which lost 0 bases and 3 bases, there was a span of 10 bases. The CDR3 here is CASSEAQASTDTQYF. Here the CDR3 DNA reads TGTGCCAGCAGTGAAGCGCAAGCCTCAACAGATACGCAGTATTTT. Together with reference TRBV2 and TRBJ2-3, the CDR3 gives the full variable domain: EPEVTQTPSHQVTQMGQEVILRCVPISNHLYFYWYRQILGQKVEFLVSFYNNEISEKSEIFDDQFSVERPDGSNFTLKIRSTKLEDSAMYFCASSEAQASTDTQYFGPGTRLTVL.

This clonotype was observed a few times. The chain uses TRBV25-1 and TRBJ1-1; D is unresolved. V was pared by 7 bases and J by 4 bases, with 19 bases between. The CDR3 totals 15 residues. Looked up from germline, CDR1 is MGHDK and CDR2 is SYGVNS. CDR3 bases: TGTGCCAGCACCGCCCTAGATCGCCGAGGCACTGAAGCTTTCTTT. Protein: CASTALDRRGTEAFF.

The V call is TRBV7-6, the J call TRBJ2-3; 11 positions agree with TRBD2. Germline trimming cut 5 bases from V and 0 bases from J; bases unmatched to any gene: 7. Per the germline V gene, CDR1 is SGHVS and CDR2 is FNYEAQ. The CDR3 is 17 amino acids. The DNA of the CDR3 is TGTGCCAGCAGCACGGGACTAGCGGTCTTTAGCACAGATACGCAGTATTTT. It codes for CASSTGLAVFSTDTQYF.

The CDR3 loop reads CAWSRASGDTQYF. In DNA form, the CDR3 reads TGTGCCTGGAGTCGGGCCTCGGGAGATACGCAGTATTTT. The gene calls are TRBV30 and TRBJ2-3; D uncertain. Per the germline V gene, CDR1 is GTSNPN and CDR2 is SVGIG (reference sequence). The CDR3 runs to 13 residues. V lost 2 bases, J lost 5 bases, and 11 bases lay in between.

The gene calls are TRBV6-2 or TRBV6-3 and TRBJ1-1; 10 positions match TRBD1. CDR1 is MNHEY and CDR2 is SVGEGT in the germline V gene. V gave up 4 bases and J gave up 8 bases; unmatched junction bases: 4. The CDR3 runs 13 residues. As DNA, the CDR3 is TGTGCCAGCAGTTCCTGGGACAGGGGCGAAGCTTTCTTT. Its protein product is CASSSWDRGEAFF.

The rearrangement joins TRBV30 to TRBJ2-3, with D possibly matching TRBD2 (6 bases). The germline gives CDR1 GTSNPN, CDR2 SVGIG (reference sequence). V dropped 4 bases and J dropped 5 bases, with 13 bases sitting between them. This CDR3 region has 13 residues. The CDR3 loop is CAWTARAGDTQYF. CDR3 in DNA: TGTGCCTGGACTGCCCGAGCGGGAGATACGCAGTATTTT.